The 9 T cell receptor beta chains reported below all come from one sample, sequenced in a study of blood T cells in healthy people across ages. A second PCR, run for roughly 7 to 11 cycles, used a sample-barcoded 5' primer plus a J-beta primer mix. TCRdb itself ran the 5' RACE reads through MiXCR, one entry per CDR3 protein. The table has more than 500,000 distinct CDR3 sequences, roughly a quarter seen once. The source material was blood. Receptor source: a woman between 70 and 85 years old in good health.

The chain employs TRBV7-9 and TRBJ1-5; D ambiguous. The V end was cut by 1 base, the J end by 6 bases, with 13 bases between. The CDR3 extends over 15 amino acids. CDR1 and CDR2 (germline): SEHNR, FQNEAQ (reference sequence). Written as DNA, the CDR3 is TGTGCCAGCAGCTTAGGGGGTGGGGTGATTCAGCCCCAGCATTTT. Translating it yields CASSLGGGVIQPQHF.

This clonotype was detected only a few times. This chain joins TRBV6-2 or TRBV6-3 and TRBJ2-7; no clear D gene. The CDR3 is 12 amino acids. Germline V gene lookup returns CDR1 MNHEY and CDR2 SVGEGT. Deletions cut 7 bases from V and 2 bases from J, with 9 bases between. CDR3 sequence (DNA): TGTGCCAGCACCACTCGGGCCTACGAGCAGTACTTC. Translated: CASTTRAYEQYF.

The rearrangement uses TRBV29-1 and TRBJ2-1, with no clear D. In germline, CDR1 is SQVTM, CDR2 ANQGSEA. With 6 bases removed from V and 15 bases from J, the gap between germline ends came to 15 bases. This CDR3 has 10 amino acids. The CDR3 region has the DNA TGCAGCGTCGAAATGGGGAAAAGGTTCTTC. Its translation is CSVEMGKRFF.

This clonotype occurred a few times. The genes are TRBV5-6 and TRBJ1-1, with 8 bases lining up with TRBD1. The germline CDR1 and CDR2 sequences are SGHDT and YYEEEE. This CDR3 is built from 13 residues. V lost 3 bases to trimming and J lost 8 bases; unmatched junction nucleotides: 6. CDR3 protein: CASSSDRGYEAFF. The CDR3 coding sequence is TGTGCCAGCAGCTCAGACAGGGGATACGAAGCTTTCTTT.

The chain links TRBV20-1 to TRBJ2-1; TRBD2 matches 8 bases. V lost 5 bases to trimming and J lost 7 bases; unmatched junction nucleotides: 13. This CDR3 spans 15 amino acids. Germline CDR1 and CDR2: DFQATT and SNEGSKA (reference sequence). CDR3 region: CSAPRSGLGGNEQFF. The CDR3 nucleotides are TGCAGTGCTCCCCGTTCGGGACTAGGTGGGAATGAGCAGTTCTTC.

CDR3 in DNA: TGTGCCAGCATAGAGGGACAGACCTACGAGCAGTACTTC. It translates to CASIEGQTYEQYF. This chain joins TRBV28 and TRBJ2-5; the match to TRBD1 covers 7 bases. The J call may be wrong; the DNA end is better matched by TRBJ2-7. CDR1 and CDR2 from the germline V gene are MDHEN and SYDVKM. CDR3 length: 13 residues.

The V call is TRBV20-1, the J call TRBJ2-3, with TRBD2 matching 7 bases. The CDR3 length is 15 residues. Germline trimming cut 3 bases from V and 3 bases from J; bases unmatched to any gene: 9. The germline V gene has CDR1 DFQATT and CDR2 SNEGSKA (reference sequence). CDR3 in DNA: TGCAGTGCTAGTGGGGGGGGAAGAGGGACAGATACGCAGTATTTT. Translating it yields CSASGGGRGTDTQYF.

The CDR3 spells CASSSQQLTNTEAFF. CDR3 DNA sequence: TGTGCCAGCAGCTCACAACAGCTCACGAACACTGAAGCTTTCTTT. V is TRBV7-2 and J is TRBJ1-1, with D uncertain. Germline V gene sequence: CDR1 SGHTA, CDR2 FQGNSA. The CDR3 covers 15 residues. The V and J ends lost 4 bases and 1 base respectively, with 13 bases between them.

This clonotype turned up a few times. The chain links TRBV12-3 or TRBV12-4 to TRBJ2-7; D assignment may be TRBD1 or TRBD2 (5 bases each). Gene TRBJ2-1 matches the end of the DNA better, so the J call may be wrong. The CDR3 loop spans 16 amino acids. The CDR3, as DNA: TGTGCCAGCAGTCCCCCGGGGCTTCGCGTTGGGAATGAGCAGTTCTTC. Translating gives CASSPPGLRVGNEQFF.